This T cell receptor (beta chain) was captured by sequencing in a study of T-cell memory formation after mild COVID-19. This clonotype has just a few counts. MiXCR, applied by TCRdb to the 5' RACE reads, yields one record per CDR3 protein. This table has 500,000 to 550,000 distinct CDR3 sequences, around 21% appearing once. J was trimmed by 3 bases and V by 5 bases; bases with no gene match: 4. The CDR3 runs 14 residues. CDR1 is MNHNY and CDR2 is SVGAGI in the germline V gene (reference sequence). The chain is built from TRBV6-6 and TRBJ1-1, with TRBD1 matching over 9 bases. The sample taken for sequencing was PBMCs or a T cell subset sorted from them (not recorded which). The clonotype originates from an adult woman who had mild COVID-19 (a few samples of this study predate the infection). Cell type and time point are not known. The CDR3, as DNA: TGTGCCAGCAGTGAGACAGGGGGTTACACTGAAGCTTTCTTT. It is translated as CASSETGGYTEAFF.